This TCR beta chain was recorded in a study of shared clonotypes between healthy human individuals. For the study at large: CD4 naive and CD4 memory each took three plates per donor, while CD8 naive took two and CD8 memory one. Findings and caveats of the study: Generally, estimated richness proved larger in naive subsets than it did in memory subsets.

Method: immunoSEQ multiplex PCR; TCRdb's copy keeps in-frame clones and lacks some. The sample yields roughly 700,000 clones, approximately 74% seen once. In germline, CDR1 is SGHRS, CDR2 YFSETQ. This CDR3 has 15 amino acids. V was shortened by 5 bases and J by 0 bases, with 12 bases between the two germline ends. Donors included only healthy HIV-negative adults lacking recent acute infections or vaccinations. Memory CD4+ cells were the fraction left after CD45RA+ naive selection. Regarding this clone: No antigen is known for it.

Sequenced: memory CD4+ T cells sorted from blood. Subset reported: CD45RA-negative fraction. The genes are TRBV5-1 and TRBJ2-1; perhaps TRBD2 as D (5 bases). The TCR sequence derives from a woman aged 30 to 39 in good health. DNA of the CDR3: TGCGCCAGCAGGATGGACGGGGACTCCTACAATGAGCAGTTCTTC. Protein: CASRMDGDSYNEQFF. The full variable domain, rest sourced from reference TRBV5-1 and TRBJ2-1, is KAGVTQTPRYLIKTRGQQVTLSCSPISGHRSVSWYQQTPGQGLQFLFEYFSETQRNKGNFPGRFSGRQFSNSRSEMNVSTLELGDSALYLCASRMDGDSYNEQFFGPGTRLTVL.